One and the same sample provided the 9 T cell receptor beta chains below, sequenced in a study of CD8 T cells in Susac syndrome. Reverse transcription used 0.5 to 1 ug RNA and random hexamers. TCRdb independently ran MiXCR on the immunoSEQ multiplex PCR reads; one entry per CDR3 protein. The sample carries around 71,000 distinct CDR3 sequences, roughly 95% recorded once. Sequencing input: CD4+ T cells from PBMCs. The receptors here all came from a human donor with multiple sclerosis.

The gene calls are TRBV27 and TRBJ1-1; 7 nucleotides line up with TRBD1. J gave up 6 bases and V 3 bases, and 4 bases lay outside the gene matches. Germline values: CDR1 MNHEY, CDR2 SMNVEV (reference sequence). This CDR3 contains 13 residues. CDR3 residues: CASSFVQGAEAFF. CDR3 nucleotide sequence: TGTGCCAGCAGTTTTGTCCAGGGGGCTGAAGCTTTCTTT.

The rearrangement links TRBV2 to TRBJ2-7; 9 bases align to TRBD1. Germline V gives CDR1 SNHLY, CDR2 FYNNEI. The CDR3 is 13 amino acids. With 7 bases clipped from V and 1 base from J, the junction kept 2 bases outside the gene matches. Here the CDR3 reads CASKTGGSYEQYF. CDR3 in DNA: TGTGCCAGCAAGACAGGGGGGTCCTACGAGCAGTACTTC.

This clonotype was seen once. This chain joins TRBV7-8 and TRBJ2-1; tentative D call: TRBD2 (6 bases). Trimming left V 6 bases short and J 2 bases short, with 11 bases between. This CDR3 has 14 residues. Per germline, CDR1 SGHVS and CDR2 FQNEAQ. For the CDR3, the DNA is TGTGCCAGCAGGCGGGGTCCAGCCTACAATGAGCAGTTCTTC. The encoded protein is CASRRGPAYNEQFF.

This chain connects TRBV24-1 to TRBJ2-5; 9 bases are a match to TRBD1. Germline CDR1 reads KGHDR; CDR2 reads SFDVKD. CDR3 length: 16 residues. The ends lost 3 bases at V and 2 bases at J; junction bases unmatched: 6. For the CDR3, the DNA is TGTGCCACCAGTGATCCGGGACAGGGAGGGCAAGAGACCCAGTACTTC. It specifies CATSDPGQGGQETQYF.

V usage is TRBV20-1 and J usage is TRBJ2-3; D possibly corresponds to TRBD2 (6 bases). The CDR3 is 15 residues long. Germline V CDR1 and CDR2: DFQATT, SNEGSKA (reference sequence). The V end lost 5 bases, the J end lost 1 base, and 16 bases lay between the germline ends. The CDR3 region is CSAVGGAQGTDTQYF. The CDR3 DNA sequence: TGCAGTGCTGTAGGCGGGGCCCAGGGCACAGATACGCAGTATTTT.

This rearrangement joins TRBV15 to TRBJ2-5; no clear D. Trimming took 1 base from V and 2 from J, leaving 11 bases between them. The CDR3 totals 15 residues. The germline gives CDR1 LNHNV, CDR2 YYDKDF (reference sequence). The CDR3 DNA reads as TGTGCCACCAGCAGAGGTTACGGCTATCAAGAGACCCAGTACTTC. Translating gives CATSRGYGYQETQYF.

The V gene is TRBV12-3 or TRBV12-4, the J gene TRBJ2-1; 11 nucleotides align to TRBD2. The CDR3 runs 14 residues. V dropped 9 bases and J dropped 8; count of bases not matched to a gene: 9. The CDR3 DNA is TGTGCCAGACTAGCGGGGGCCTACAATGATGAGCAGTTCTTC. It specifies CARLAGAYNDEQFF.

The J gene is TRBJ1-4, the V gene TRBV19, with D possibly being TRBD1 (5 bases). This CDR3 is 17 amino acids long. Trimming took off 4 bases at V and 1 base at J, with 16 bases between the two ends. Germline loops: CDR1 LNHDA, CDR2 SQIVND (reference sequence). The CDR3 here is CASSTEHRGGTNEKLFF. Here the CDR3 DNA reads TGTGCCAGTAGTACCGAACACCGTGGGGGAACTAATGAAAAACTGTTTTTT.

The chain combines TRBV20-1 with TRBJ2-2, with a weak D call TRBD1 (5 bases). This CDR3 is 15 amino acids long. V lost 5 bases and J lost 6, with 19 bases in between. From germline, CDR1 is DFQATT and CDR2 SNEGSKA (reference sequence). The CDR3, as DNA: TGCAGTGCTTCCGAGAGGCAGGGTGGACCCGGGGAGCTGTTTTTT. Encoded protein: CSASERQGGPGELFF.